Below, 32 T cell receptor beta chains from the same sample are listed, as sequenced in a study of cytomegalovirus exposure and HLA in healthy donors (dated by TCRdb to the late 2010s). Libraries were prepared through the immunoSEQ multiplex PCR assay. A mixture of 60 forward primers for TCR Vbeta segments and 13 reverse primers for TCR Jbeta segments was used in the multiplex PCR. This is the immuneACCESS table as TCRdb keeps it, with only in-frame sequences that have V and J called. A part of the clones is gone; compared with another copy, unresolved V genes explain less than half, and the rest is unexplained. The sample's clone listing holds 130,000 to 150,000 clones. Around 0.96% of the sample belongs to the ten largest clones. Sequenced sample: PBMCs. These receptor sequences come from a male donor in good health and CMV-seronegative.

The chain employs TRBV2 and TRBJ1-2, with unresolved D. V lost 3 bases and J 4 bases, leaving 9 bases between the germline ends. CDR3 size: 13 residues. Germline CDR1 and CDR2: SNHLY and FYNNEI. The CDR3 nucleotides are TGTGCCAGCAGTGATACGGGAACCTATGGCTACACCTTC. Protein: CASSDTGTYGYTF.

V is TRBV19 and J is TRBJ2-7, with D maybe TRBD1 (5 bases). The germline CDR1 and CDR2 sequences are LNHDA and SQIVND (reference sequence). This CDR3 has 11 residues. Trimming shortened V by 5 bases and J by 5 bases, and 7 bases separated the two germline ends. CDR3 bases: TGTGCCAGTAGTTTCAGGGACGAGCAGTACTTC. This encodes CASSFRDEQYF.

The chain's CDR3 is CASSRQGQGEGYTF. For the CDR3, the DNA is TGTGCCAGCAGCAGACAGGGCCAGGGGGAGGGCTACACCTTC. The chain couples TRBV2 to TRBJ1-2; 7 bases are a match to TRBD1. The germline V gene encodes CDR1 SNHLY and CDR2 FYNNEI. Trimming took 6 bases from V and 8 from J; bases not matched to a gene: 12. The CDR3 is 14 amino acids.

CDR3 sequence: CASSYSGGTQYF. The DNA for the CDR3 is TGTGCCAGCAGTTACTCAGGGGGGACCCAGTACTTC. This rearrangement joins TRBV6-5 to TRBJ2-5; maybe TRBD1 (6 bases). This CDR3 comprises 12 residues. V lost 0 bases to trimming and J lost 7 bases, with 6 bases between them. Germline V gene data show CDR1 as MNHEY and CDR2 as SVGAGI.

The chain links TRBV2 to TRBJ2-7, with 11 bases that match TRBD2. The CDR3 sequence is 14 residues long. CDR1 and CDR2 from the germline V gene are SNHLY and FYNNEI. With 6 bases clipped from V and 5 bases from J, the junction kept 6 bases outside the gene matches. CDR3 amino acids: CASSRTSGWNEQYF. The CDR3 coding sequence is TGTGCCAGCAGCCGGACTAGCGGGTGGAACGAGCAGTACTTC.

The chain links TRBV27 to TRBJ1-2; no clear D. CDR1 is MNHEY, CDR2 SMNVEV, per germline (reference sequence). The CDR3 runs to 14 residues. V was clipped by 1 base and J by 0 bases, with 6 bases between them. The CDR3 region is CASSLYSSNYGYTF. CDR3 DNA: TGTGCCAGCAGTTTATACAGCTCTAACTATGGCTACACCTTC.

The V and J genes are TRBV5-6 and TRBJ1-2; 8 nucleotides match TRBD1. The CDR3 is 15 residues long. Germline loops: CDR1 SGHDT, CDR2 YYEEEE. The junction had 13 bases not matched to a gene; V was cut back by 4 bases and J by 8 bases. The CDR3, as DNA: TGTGCCAGCAGCCCCAGACAGGGGCACATAGGGGGCTACACCTTC. Translating it yields CASSPRQGHIGGYTF.

V usage is TRBV5-1 and J usage is TRBJ2-1; possibly TRBD2 for D (5 bases). In germline, CDR1 is SGHRS, CDR2 YFSETQ. V was shortened by 0 bases and J by 4 bases, with 17 bases between the two germline ends. The CDR3 is 17 amino acids. CDR3 DNA: TGCGCCAGCAGCTTGGTGCCAAAGACTACAACGTACAATGAGCAGTTCTTC. Protein: CASSLVPKTTTYNEQFF.

The chain couples TRBV5-1 to TRBJ1-1, with D unclear. Germline assignment: CDR1 SGHRS and CDR2 YFSETQ. CDR3 length: 14 residues. With 0 bases removed from V and 0 bases from J, the gap between germline ends came to 6 bases. This CDR3 is CASSLDTLNTEAFF. CDR3 nucleotide sequence: TGCGCCAGCAGCTTGGACACCCTGAACACTGAAGCTTTCTTT.

V and J are TRBV29-1 and TRBJ1-1; 7 bases fit TRBD1. Per the germline V gene, CDR1 is SQVTM and CDR2 is ANQGSEA. This CDR3 spans 13 amino acids. The ends lost 8 bases at V and 7 bases at J; junction bases unmatched: 13. The CDR3: CSTSQGWKSEAFF. The CDR3 coding sequence is TGCAGCACCTCACAGGGGTGGAAGAGTGAAGCTTTCTTT. The complete variable domain, with remaining parts taken from reference TRBV29-1 and TRBJ1-1, reads SAVISQKPSRDICQRGTSLTIQCQVDSQVTMMFWYRQQPGQSLTLIATANQGSEATYESGFVIDKFPISRPNLTFSTLTVSNMSPEDSSIYLCSTSQGWKSEAFFGQGTRLTVV.

V and J are TRBV9 and TRBJ1-1; D is ambiguous. The V end was cut by 2 bases, the J end by 6 bases, with 14 bases between. This CDR3 spans 14 amino acids. CDR1 is SGDLS and CDR2 is YYNGEE in the germline V gene. CDR3 DNA: TGTGCCAGCAGCGTTAGTACGTCAAGATCTGAAGCTTTCTTT. As protein: CASSVSTSRSEAFF.

J is TRBJ2-3 and V is TRBV5-5; D gene ambiguous. V gave up 2 bases and J gave up 0 bases, with 7 bases separating them. Germline loops: CDR1 SGHKS, CDR2 YYEKEE (reference sequence). The CDR3 is 14 amino acids. CDR3 sequence (DNA): TGTGCCAGCAGCTTAACAGCTAGCACAGATACGCAGTATTTT. It codes for CASSLTASTDTQYF.

The DNA of the CDR3 is TGTGCCAGCTCACCATCGGCCAGGGGTGCCTACGAGCAGTACTTC. Translating gives CASSPSARGAYEQYF. The genes are TRBV18 and TRBJ2-7, with D tentatively TRBD1 (6 bases). Per germline, CDR1 KGHSH and CDR2 LQKENI. V lost 2 bases, J lost 2 bases, and 13 bases lay in between. This CDR3 region has 15 residues.

This chain links TRBV12-5 with TRBJ1-1; no reliable D call. This CDR3 is built from 13 residues. Between the trimmed V and J ends, which lost 2 bases and 7 bases, there was a span of 11 bases. Germline values: CDR1 LGHNT, CDR2 FRNRAP. The CDR3 here is CASGLTSPGEAFF. Written as DNA, the CDR3 is TGTGCTAGTGGTTTGACATCCCCGGGTGAAGCTTTCTTT. Looking up the rest from reference TRBV12-5 and TRBJ1-1 gives the full variable domain: DARVTQTPRHKVTEMGQEVTMRCQPILGHNTVFWYRQTMMQGLELLAYFRNRAPLDDSGMPKDRFSAEMPDATLATLKIQPSEPRDSAVYFCASGLTSPGEAFFGQGTRLTVV.

The genes are TRBV5-1 and TRBJ2-4; 8 bases are shared with TRBD2. Looked up from germline, CDR1 is SGHRS and CDR2 is YFSETQ. This CDR3 region has 14 residues. V gave up 4 bases and J gave up 1 base; unmatched junction bases: 1. DNA of the CDR3: TGCGCCAGCAGCCCGGGGGGGGCCAAAAACATTCAGTACTTC. Translating it yields CASSPGGAKNIQYF.

The chain has TRBV10-3 and TRBJ2-1; 11 bases align to TRBD2. The ends lost 10 bases at V and 3 bases at J; junction bases unmatched: 5. Germline lookup yields CDR1 ENHRY and CDR2 SYGVKD. The CDR3 runs to 14 residues. CDR3: CATAGTSGYNEQFF. In nucleotides, the CDR3 is TGTGCCACCGCCGGGACTAGCGGCTACAATGAGCAGTTCTTC.

The J gene is TRBJ2-7, the V gene TRBV9, with D possibly TRBD1 on 6 matching bases. The CDR3 contains 14 residues. Trimming shortened V by 6 bases and J by 2 bases, and 15 bases separated the two germline ends. Germline CDR1 and CDR2: SGDLS and YYNGEE. The CDR3 sequence: CASTPGAETYEQYF. DNA of the CDR3: TGTGCCAGCACCCCAGGGGCGGAAACCTACGAGCAGTACTTC.

The J gene is TRBJ2-6, the V gene TRBV30; 8 bases are a match to TRBD1. This CDR3 spans 15 amino acids. V shed 3 bases and J 5 bases; nucleotides not matched to a gene: 6. Germline assignment: CDR1 GTSNPN and CDR2 SVGIG (reference sequence). The CDR3 is CAWRDRVSWANVLTF. The DNA for the CDR3 is TGTGCCTGGAGGGACAGGGTATCCTGGGCCAACGTCCTGACTTTC.

This chain links TRBV5-1 with TRBJ2-1; 8 positions match TRBD2. The CDR3 contains 16 residues. Unmatched junction bases numbered 11, after V lost 3 bases and J lost 6 bases. Germline V gene lookup returns CDR1 SGHRS and CDR2 YFSETQ. The CDR3 protein is CASSWASGRLSNEQFF. As DNA, the CDR3 is TGCGCCAGCAGCTGGGCTAGCGGGCGACTGAGCAATGAGCAGTTCTTC. Looking up the rest from reference TRBV5-1 and TRBJ2-1 gives the full variable domain: KAGVTQTPRYLIKTRGQQVTLSCSPISGHRSVSWYQQTPGQGLQFLFEYFSETQRNKGNFPGRFSGRQFSNSRSEMNVSTLELGDSALYLCASSWASGRLSNEQFFGPGTRLTVL.

The chain employs TRBV5-1 and TRBJ1-2, with 10 bases aligning to TRBD1. The CDR3 totals 18 residues. Germline-derived CDR1 and CDR2 are SGHRS and YFSETQ. Trimming at V came to 3 bases and at J to 2 bases, leaving 13 bases not matched to a gene. CDR3 sequence: CASSSPPGTGALNYGYTF. The CDR3 nucleotides read TGCGCCAGCAGCTCCCCTCCGGGGACAGGGGCTCTAAACTATGGCTACACCTTC.

This chain connects TRBV28 to TRBJ2-5, with 7 positions matching TRBD1. V gave up 5 bases and J gave up 5 bases; unmatched junction bases: 8. The CDR3 length is 14 residues. Per germline, CDR1 MDHEN and CDR2 SYDVKM. In DNA, the CDR3 is TGTGCCAGCAGTATTAACAGGGGACGCGAGACCCAGTACTTC. Protein product: CASSINRGRETQYF. Drawing the rest from reference TRBV28 and TRBJ2-5, the complete variable domain is DVKVTQSSRYLVKRTGEKVFLECVQDMDHENMFWYRQDPGLGLRLIYFSYDVKMKEKGDIPEGYSVSREKKERFSLILESASTNQTSMYLCASSINRGRETQYFGPGTRLLVL.

The rearrangement uses TRBV11-3 and TRBJ2-7, with TRBD1 matching over 8 bases. Germline CDR1 SGHNT, CDR2 YENEEA. The CDR3 is 13 amino acids. V shed 1 base and J 6 bases; nucleotides not matched to a gene: 2. This CDR3 is CASSLGTGREQYF. The CDR3 DNA follows: TGTGCCAGCAGCTTAGGGACAGGGCGCGAGCAGTACTTC.

The V gene is TRBV19, the J gene TRBJ1-1; D remains unclear. V lost 7 bases and J 7 bases, leaving 10 bases between the germline ends. The CDR3 has 11 amino acids. Germline V gives CDR1 LNHDA, CDR2 SQIVND (reference sequence). In DNA form, the CDR3 reads TGTGCCAGTATCCGTTTATATGAAGCTTTCTTT. Protein: CASIRLYEAFF.

The CDR3 reads CASSYSGGVGYEQYF. The CDR3 DNA reads as TGTGCCAGCAGTTACTCAGGCGGGGTGGGCTACGAGCAGTACTTC. The genes are TRBV6-6 and TRBJ2-7, with a weak D call TRBD2 (6 bases). Between the trimmed V and J ends, which lost 0 bases and 3 bases, there was a span of 12 bases. The CDR3 has 15 amino acids. The V gene's germline CDR1 is MNHNY and CDR2 SVGAGI (reference sequence).

The V call is TRBV7-6, the J call TRBJ2-1; 8 bases are a match to TRBD1. Unmatched junction bases numbered 12, after V lost 5 bases and J lost 6 bases. CDR3 size: 16 residues. Germline lookup yields CDR1 SGHVS and CDR2 FNYEAQ. CDR3 sequence (DNA): TGTGCCAGCAGCGCCTGGACAGGGATTGGGTTCAATGAGCAGTTCTTC. The encoded protein is CASSAWTGIGFNEQFF.

On this clone itself: One end of the junction is discordant with germline, which a read error may explain. The CDR3 spells CASSLGQGVTGELFF. CDR3 nucleotide sequence: TGTGCTAGCAGCTTGGGGCAGGGGGTCACCGGGGAGCTGTTTTTT. The rearrangement links TRBV7-7 to TRBJ2-2; 7 bases line up with TRBD1. CDR1 is SSHAT and CDR2 is FNYEAQ in the germline V gene (reference sequence). This CDR3 has 15 residues.

This sequence joins TRBV6-5 and TRBJ2-7; D is unclear. This CDR3 spans 14 amino acids. Germline V lookup: CDR1 MNHEY, CDR2 SVGAGI. V was cut by 5 bases and J by 3 bases, with 14 bases left in between. The CDR3 spells CASSQQNPNYEQYF. The CDR3 DNA sequence: TGTGCCAGCAGTCAACAGAACCCGAACTACGAGCAGTACTTC.

This rearrangement joins TRBV7-9 to TRBJ2-2; TRBD1 might be the D (6 bases). The CDR3 totals 17 residues. Germline V CDR1 and CDR2: SEHNR, FQNEAQ (reference sequence). Trimming removed 4 bases at V and 2 bases at J, with 17 bases between. CDR3 residues: CASSSPAGRGNTGELFF. The CDR3 region has the DNA TGTGCCAGCAGCTCTCCGGCGGGCAGGGGTAACACCGGGGAGCTGTTTTTT.

V and J are TRBV15 and TRBJ1-5; TRBD1 matches 12 bases. J was trimmed by 0 bases and V by 5 bases; bases with no gene match: 11. This CDR3 is 19 amino acids long. CDR1 is LNHNV and CDR2 is YYDKDF in the germline V gene (reference sequence). This CDR3 reads CATSGGPGQGAYSNQPQHF. CDR3 in DNA: TGTGCCACCAGCGGCGGACCGGGACAGGGGGCTTATAGCAATCAGCCCCAGCATTTT. The complete variable domain, with remaining parts taken from reference TRBV15 and TRBJ1-5, reads DAMVIQNPRYQVTQFGKPVTLSCSQTLNHNVMYWYQQKSSQAPKLLFHYYDKDFNNEADTPDNFQSRRPNTSFCFLDIRSPGLGDTAMYLCATSGGPGQGAYSNQPQHFGDGTRLSIL.

The rearrangement links TRBV5-1 to TRBJ2-2, with D unclear. This CDR3 is built from 17 residues. V lost 0 bases to trimming and J lost 1 base, with 13 bases between them. Germline-derived CDR1 and CDR2 are SGHRS and YFSETQ. DNA for the CDR3: TGCGCCAGCAGCTTGGGGCCCCAACCCCTGAACACCGGGGAGCTGTTTTTT. The encoded protein is CASSLGPQPLNTGELFF.

V is TRBV5-1 and J is TRBJ1-1; TRBD1 matches 7 bases. The CDR3 spans 15 residues. Germline values: CDR1 SGHRS, CDR2 YFSETQ. The J segment lost 2 bases and the V segment lost 5 bases, leaving 9 bases of the junction unmatched. The CDR3 region is CASSPPTGINTEAFF. CDR3 sequence (DNA): TGCGCCAGCAGTCCCCCGACAGGGATCAACACTGAAGCTTTCTTT. Combining the CDR3 with reference TRBV5-1 and TRBJ1-1 gives the whole variable domain KAGVTQTPRYLIKTRGQQVTLSCSPISGHRSVSWYQQTPGQGLQFLFEYFSETQRNKGNFPGRFSGRQFSNSRSEMNVSTLELGDSALYLCASSPPTGINTEAFFGQGTRLTVV.

The rearrangement joins TRBV28 to TRBJ2-5, with D unresolved. Germline lookup yields CDR1 MDHEN and CDR2 SYDVKM. Trimming removed 5 bases at V and 1 base at J, with 14 bases between. The CDR3 spans 15 residues. CDR3 loop: CASSSSIRSQETQYF. The CDR3 DNA reads as TGTGCCAGCAGTAGTAGTATTAGATCCCAAGAGACCCAGTACTTC.